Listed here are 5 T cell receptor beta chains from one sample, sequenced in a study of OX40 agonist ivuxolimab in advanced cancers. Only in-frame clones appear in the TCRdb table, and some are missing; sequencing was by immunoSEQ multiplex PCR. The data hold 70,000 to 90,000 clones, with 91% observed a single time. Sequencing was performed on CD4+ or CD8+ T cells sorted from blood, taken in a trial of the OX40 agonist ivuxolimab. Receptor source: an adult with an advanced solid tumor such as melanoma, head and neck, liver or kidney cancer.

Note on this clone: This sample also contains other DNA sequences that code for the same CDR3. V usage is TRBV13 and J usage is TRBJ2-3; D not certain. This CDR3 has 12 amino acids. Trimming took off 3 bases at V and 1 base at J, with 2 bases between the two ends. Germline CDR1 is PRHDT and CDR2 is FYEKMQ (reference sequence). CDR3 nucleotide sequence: TGTGCCAGCAGCTTGGGCACAGATACGCAGTATTTT. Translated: CASSLGTDTQYF.

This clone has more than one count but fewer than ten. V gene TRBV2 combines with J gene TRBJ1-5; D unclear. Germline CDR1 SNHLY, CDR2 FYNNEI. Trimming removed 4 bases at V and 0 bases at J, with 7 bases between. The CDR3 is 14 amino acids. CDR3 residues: CASSGGTSNQPQHF. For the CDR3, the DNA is TGTGCCAGCAGTGGGGGTACTAGCAATCAGCCCCAGCATTTT.

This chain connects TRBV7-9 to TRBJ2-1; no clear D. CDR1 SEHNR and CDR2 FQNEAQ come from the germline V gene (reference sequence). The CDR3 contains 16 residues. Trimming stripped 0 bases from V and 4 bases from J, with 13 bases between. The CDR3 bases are TGTGCCAGCAGCTTAGCGGGGTTCTCGCCGTACAATGAGCAGTTCTTC. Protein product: CASSLAGFSPYNEQFF. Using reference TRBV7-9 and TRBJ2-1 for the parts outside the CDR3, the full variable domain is DTGVSQNPRHKITKRGQNVTFRCDPISEHNRLYWYRQTLGQGPEFLTYFQNEAQLEKSRLLSDRFSAERPKGSFSTLEIQRTEQGDSAMYLCASSLAGFSPYNEQFFGPGTRLTVL.

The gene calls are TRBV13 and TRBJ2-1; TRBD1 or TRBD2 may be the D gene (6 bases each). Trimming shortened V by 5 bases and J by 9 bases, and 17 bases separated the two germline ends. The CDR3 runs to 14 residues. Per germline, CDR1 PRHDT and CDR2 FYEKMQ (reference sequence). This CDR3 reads CASSIPEGGGEQFF. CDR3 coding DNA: TGTGCCAGCAGCATCCCTGAGGGGGGAGGTGAGCAGTTCTTC.

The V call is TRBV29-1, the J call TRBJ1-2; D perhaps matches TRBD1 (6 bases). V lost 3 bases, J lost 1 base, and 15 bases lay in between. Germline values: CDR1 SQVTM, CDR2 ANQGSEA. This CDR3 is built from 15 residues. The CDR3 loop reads CSVDGGPNFNYGYTF. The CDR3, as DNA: TGCAGCGTTGATGGGGGGCCTAACTTTAACTATGGCTACACCTTC.